The 20 T cell receptor beta chains reported below all come from one sample, sequenced in a study of blood T cell repertoires in COVID-19. Generated by immunoSEQ multiplex PCR, the TCRdb table keeps only in-frame clones and is missing some. The sample yields about 160,000 clones, more than 60% seen once. Sequenced input: peripheral blood. The receptors shown here come from a man in his 60s with acute or convalescent COVID-19.

This rearrangement joins TRBV29-1 to TRBJ2-7, with D possibly matching TRBD2 (6 bases). V was pared by 0 bases and J by 8 bases, with 8 bases between. There are 11 residues in the CDR3. CDR1 is SQVTM and CDR2 is ANQGSEA in the germline V gene. CDR3 in amino acids: CSVEEGGKQYF. CDR3 bases: TGCAGCGTTGAAGAAGGAGGGAAGCAGTACTTC.

This clone was found a few times. J is TRBJ2-1 and V is TRBV5-5, with a weak D call TRBD2 (7 bases). V was pared by 2 bases and J by 6 bases, with 12 bases between. Germline CDR1 SGHKS, CDR2 YYEKEE (reference sequence). The CDR3 is 14 amino acids. Here the CDR3 DNA reads TGTGCCAGCAGCTTTCGCGGGGGCCGCAATGAGCAGTTCTTC. It is translated as CASSFRGGRNEQFF.

The chain employs TRBV10-3 and TRBJ1-5; 9 nucleotides agree with TRBD1. This CDR3 region has 13 residues. After removal of 7 bases from V and 6 bases from J, the junction contained 4 bases not matched to a gene. Germline V CDR1 and CDR2: ENHRY, SYGVKD. The CDR3 DNA reads TGTGCCATCAAAGGACAGGGGACTCAGCCCCAGCATTTT. Translating gives CAIKGQGTQPQHF.

This clone showed up just once. The chain is built from TRBV27 and TRBJ1-6; the D is unclear. The CDR3 sequence is 13 residues long. Per the germline V gene, CDR1 is MNHEY and CDR2 is SMNVEV (reference sequence). V lost 6 bases and J lost 0, with 3 bases in between. The DNA of the CDR3 is TGTGCCAGCAGCGGCTCCTATAATTCACCCCTCCACTTT. It translates to CASSGSYNSPLHF.

This clone occurred once. The V gene is TRBV18, the J gene TRBJ2-3, with 8 nucleotides matching TRBD1. J lost 4 bases, V lost 5 bases, and 8 bases had no gene match. Germline assignment: CDR1 KGHSH and CDR2 LQKENI. The CDR3 totals 15 residues. DNA for the CDR3: TGTGCCAGCTCATATGCAGGGGGCGAGCCAGATACGCAGTATTTT. Its translation: CASSYAGGEPDTQYF. Based on the CDR3 plus reference TRBV18 and TRBJ2-3, the full variable domain is NAGVMQNPRHLVRRRGQEARLRCSPMKGHSHVYWYRQLPEEGLKFMVYLQKENIIDESGMPKERFSAEFPKEGPSILRIQQVVRGDSAAYFCASSYAGGEPDTQYFGPGTRLTVL.

The CDR3 protein is CASSDRLDRVLAGELFF. The CDR3 DNA follows: TGTGCCAGCAGTGATCGGTTGGACAGGGTTTTGGCCGGGGAGCTGTTTTTT. The rearrangement joins TRBV2 to TRBJ2-2, with 8 bases lining up with TRBD1. CDR1 and CDR2 from the germline V gene are SNHLY and FYNNEI. The CDR3 contains 17 residues. V lost 3 bases and J lost 6; bases outside the gene matches: 12. The full variable domain, in which reference TRBV2 and TRBJ2-2 provide the parts outside the CDR3, is EPEVTQTPSHQVTQMGQEVILRCVPISNHLYFYWYRQILGQKVEFLVSFYNNEISEKSEIFDDQFSVERPDGSNFTLKIRSTKLEDSAMYFCASSDRLDRVLAGELFFGEGSRLTVL.

J is TRBJ2-7 and V is TRBV10-3; 9 bases match TRBD2. The CDR3 is made up of 14 amino acids. V lost 3 bases and J lost 0; bases outside the gene matches: 0. The germline V gene has CDR1 ENHRY and CDR2 SYGVKD. The CDR3 reads CAISDSGGSYEQYF. CDR3 DNA: TGTGCCATCAGTGATAGCGGGGGCTCCTACGAGCAGTACTTC.

The CDR3 DNA is TGTGCCAGCAGCTTTAGCGGGGGGGCATCCAATGAGCAGTTCTTC. This translates into CASSFSGGASNEQFF. V gene TRBV9 combines with J gene TRBJ2-1; 11 positions match TRBD2. V shed 4 bases, J shed 6 bases, and the junction held 6 bases outside the gene matches. From germline, CDR1 is SGDLS and CDR2 YYNGEE. The CDR3 totals 15 residues.

This chain joins TRBV24-1 and TRBJ1-3, with 7 positions matching TRBD1. The V gene end was trimmed by 10 bases and the J gene end by 4 bases; junction bases not matched to a gene: 3. Germline V lookup: CDR1 KGHDR, CDR2 SFDVKD. The length of the CDR3 is 12 residues. In DNA, the CDR3 is TGTGCCACTCAGGGGGACGGAAACACCATATATTTT. As protein: CATQGDGNTIYF.

This clone was seen only once. The chain links TRBV19 to TRBJ2-7; 9 bases fit TRBD2. Germline CDR1 is LNHDA and CDR2 is SQIVND (reference sequence). The CDR3 spans 13 residues. Germline trimming cut 8 bases from V and 2 bases from J; bases unmatched to any gene: 4. CDR3 region: CASRLAGTYEQYF. Written as DNA, the CDR3 is TGTGCCAGTCGCCTAGCGGGGACCTACGAGCAGTACTTC.

The genes are TRBV10-3 and TRBJ2-7, with a tentative D call TRBD2 (6 bases). CDR1 and CDR2 from the germline V gene are ENHRY and SYGVKD. With 8 bases removed from V and 0 bases from J, the gap between germline ends came to 11 bases. The length of the CDR3 is 13 residues. CDR3 amino acids: CAIRDGSSYEQYF. The CDR3 region has the DNA TGTGCCATCCGGGACGGGAGCTCCTACGAGCAGTACTTC.

CDR3 bases: TGTGCCAGTAGTCCTCAGGCTTCCCGCAATGAGCAGTTCTTC. This sequence encodes CASSPQASRNEQFF. The chain links TRBV19 to TRBJ2-1; no clear D gene. CDR1 and CDR2 from the germline V gene are LNHDA and SQIVND (reference sequence). V lost 5 bases, J lost 6 bases, and 14 bases lay in between. This CDR3 spans 14 amino acids. Full variable domain (remainder filled in from reference TRBV19 and TRBJ2-1): DGGITQSPKYLFRKEGQNVTLSCEQNLNHDAMYWYRQDPGQGLRLIYYSQIVNDFQKGDIAEGYSVSREKKESFPLTVTSAQKNPTAFYLCASSPQASRNEQFFGPGTRLTVL.

J is TRBJ1-1 and V is TRBV19, with 7 bases that match TRBD1. The CDR3 is 15 amino acids. J gave up 0 bases and V 5 bases, and 6 bases lay outside the gene matches. From germline, CDR1 is LNHDA and CDR2 SQIVND (reference sequence). The CDR3 bases are TGTGCCAGTAGTCCACTGACAGGGCTGAACACTGAAGCTTTCTTT. The encoded protein is CASSPLTGLNTEAFF.

CDR3 sequence (DNA): TGTGCCAGCAGCCTAACCGGGGGACATAATTCACCCCTCCACTTT. Encoded protein: CASSLTGGHNSPLHF. This chain links TRBV5-5 with TRBJ1-6; D perhaps matches TRBD1 (5 bases). CDR3 size: 15 residues. Trimming removed 4 bases from V and 5 bases from J, with 13 bases in between. From germline, CDR1 is SGHKS and CDR2 YYEKEE (reference sequence).

The rearrangement uses TRBV24-1 and TRBJ2-2; maybe TRBD2 (5 bases). The V end lost 0 bases, the J end lost 5 bases, and 12 bases lay between the germline ends. CDR1 KGHDR and CDR2 SFDVKD come from the germline V gene. CDR3 length: 16 amino acids. DNA for the CDR3: TGTGCCACCAGTGATTTGGGCACCTCGGGAACCGGGGAGCTGTTTTTT. Amino acids: CATSDLGTSGTGELFF.

The chain's CDR3 is CASSLQGGGYYEQYF. The CDR3 DNA is TGTGCCAGCAGTTTGCAGGGGGGCGGTTACTACGAGCAGTACTTC. This chain joins TRBV6-5 and TRBJ2-7; TRBD1 might be the D (7 bases). The CDR3 runs to 15 residues. Trimming left V 4 bases short and J 3 bases short, with 16 bases between. The germline gives CDR1 MNHEY, CDR2 SVGAGI.

The chain uses TRBV5-5 and TRBJ2-3, with D unclear. CDR1 and CDR2 (germline): SGHKS, YYEKEE (reference sequence). Trimming took off 0 bases at V and 4 bases at J, with 3 bases between the two ends. The CDR3 loop spans 12 amino acids. The CDR3 here is CASSLAADTQYF. DNA of the CDR3: TGTGCCAGCAGCTTGGCGGCAGATACGCAGTATTTT.

J is TRBJ1-2 and V is TRBV4-1, with D unresolved. In germline, CDR1 is MGHRA, CDR2 YSYEKL. Trimming took 4 bases from V and 7 from J, leaving 13 bases between them. The CDR3 is 13 amino acids. The CDR3 is CASSPLGLLGYTF. In nucleotides, the CDR3 is TGCGCCAGCAGCCCCCTAGGCCTGCTTGGCTACACCTTC.

The chain uses TRBV24-1 and TRBJ1-2, with 7 bases that match TRBD1. Looked up from germline, CDR1 is KGHDR and CDR2 is SFDVKD. The CDR3 extends over 14 amino acids. The J segment lost 4 bases and the V segment lost 6 bases, leaving 7 bases of the junction unmatched. This CDR3 is CATSPGQLIYGYTF. The CDR3 DNA is TGTGCCACCAGTCCGGGACAGCTTATCTATGGCTACACCTTC.

This clone was detected once. This chain uses TRBV6-5 with TRBJ1-2, with TRBD1 matching 8 bases. Trimming cost V 6 bases and J 8 bases; bases outside gene matches: 8. The germline V gene has CDR1 MNHEY and CDR2 SVGAGI. This CDR3 comprises 13 residues. This CDR3 reads CASSRTGTGGYTF. CDR3 bases: TGTGCCAGCAGCAGGACAGGGACTGGCGGCTACACCTTC.